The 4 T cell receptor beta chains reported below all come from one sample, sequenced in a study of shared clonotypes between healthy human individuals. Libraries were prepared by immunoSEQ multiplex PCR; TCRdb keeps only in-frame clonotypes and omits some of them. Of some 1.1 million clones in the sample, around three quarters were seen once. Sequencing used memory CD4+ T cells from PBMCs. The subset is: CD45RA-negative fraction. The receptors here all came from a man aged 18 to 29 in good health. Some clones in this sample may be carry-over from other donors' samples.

This chain's CDR3 is CASSLTGTPNTGELFF. In DNA form, the CDR3 reads TGTGCCAGCTCACTGACCGGGACACCGAACACCGGGGAGCTGTTTTTT. The V gene is TRBV18, the J gene TRBJ2-2, with D tentatively TRBD1 (6 bases). The CDR3 consists of 16 residues. Trimming shortened V by 4 bases and J by 0 bases, and 12 bases separated the two germline ends. CDR1 and CDR2 (germline): KGHSH, LQKENI.

CDR3 DNA sequence: TGCGCCAGCAGCCAAGACGGAAGGAATACGCAGTATTTT. It codes for CASSQDGRNTQYF. The chain couples TRBV4-3 to TRBJ2-3; D uncertain. This CDR3 region has 13 residues. V was clipped by 0 bases and J by 7 bases, with 8 bases between them. CDR1 and CDR2 (germline): LGHNA, YSLEER.

The CDR3 nucleotides are TGCGCCAGCAGCTTGGCCGCCCTCCGGGGAAATACCCAGGGAAACGAGCAGTACTTC. Translating gives CASSLAALRGNTQGNEQYF. The chain joins TRBV5-1 to TRBJ2-7; D assignment may be TRBD1 or TRBD2 (5 bases each). The CDR3 is made up of 19 amino acids. The germline V and J ends were trimmed by 0 bases and 5 bases, with 27 bases remaining between them. Germline CDR1 reads SGHRS; CDR2 reads YFSETQ.

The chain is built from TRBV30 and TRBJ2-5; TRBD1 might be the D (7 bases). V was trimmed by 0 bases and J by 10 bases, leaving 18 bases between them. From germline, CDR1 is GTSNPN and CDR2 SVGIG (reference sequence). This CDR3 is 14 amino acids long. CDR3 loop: CAWSVRRDREVQYF. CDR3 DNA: TGTGCCTGGAGTGTACGGAGGGACAGAGAGGTCCAGTACTTC.